The 6 T cell receptor gamma chains presented below share a single source sample, sequenced in a study of γδ T cells in repeated Plasmodium falciparum infection. Gammadelta T cells were flow-sorted from PBMC into Vgamma9/Vdelta2+ and Vdelta2-negative populations for bulk analysis. TCRdb re-called the multiplex PCR reads via CATT. Altogether about 15,000 gamma-chain clones are present, around 1.6% being singletons, with the ten largest covering under 35%. Sequenced: gamma-delta T cells from blood. These receptors were obtained from a pool of human donors (malaria-infected and uninfected, not separated).

This clone was observed many times. This DNA's translation and the protein TCRdb lists, from a much larger clone, do not match at residue 13, likely due to a read error; the protein shown is translated from the DNA. The chain employs TRGV9 and TRGJP. TCRdb lists no J gene, so it was determined here by aligning the DNA to germline. Per the germline V gene, CDR1 is GITISATS and CDR2 is ISYDGTV (reference sequence). The CDR3 runs 16 residues. CDR3 sequence reads: CALWEAEELGKKVKVF. CDR3 DNA sequence: TGTGCCTTGTGGGAGGCAGAAGAGTTGGGCAAAAAAGTCAAGGTATTT.

The sample holds a few counts of this clone. TCRdb has a much larger clone's protein, which differs at residue 13 from the translation of this DNA, likely because of a read error; what is shown is the protein translated from the DNA. The chain combines TRGV9 with TRGJP. TCRdb records no J gene; here it was assigned by comparing the DNA to germline. Germline values: CDR1 GITISATS, CDR2 ISYDGTV (reference sequence). This CDR3 is 17 amino acids long. CDR3 DNA sequence: TGTGCCTTGTGGGAGGTGATTCTAGAGTTGGGCAAAGAAATCAAGGTATTT. Translating it yields CALWEVILELGKEIKVF.

On this clone: This likely stems from a read error, as it lies one base from a far larger clone. The limits of the CDR3 on the DNA are not certain, so only TCRdb's listed CDR3 is given. The V gene was identified as TRGV9, while no J gene was called. CDR1 and CDR2 from the germline V gene are GITISATS and ISYDGTV (reference sequence). The CDR3 is 30 amino acids long, termini counted. CDR3 residues: CALWEAEIRNSLAVEQHWLSQVSIGRIQHF.

Of note for this clone: A far larger clone is one nucleotide away, so this likely arose from a read error. The same CDR3 can be traced to other DNA sequences in this sample. This rearrangement joins TRGV9 to TRGJ1 or TRGJ2. TCRdb does not report a J gene; here it was assigned by matching the DNA to germline references. This CDR3 spans 15 amino acids. In germline, CDR1 is GITISATS, CDR2 ISYDGTV (reference sequence). CDR3 bases: TGTGCTTTGTGGGAGGTGCCTGTCCGATATTATAAGAAACTCTTT. Translation gives CALWEVPVRYYKKLF.

This clone appeared a few times. TCRdb's protein for this DNA is that of a much larger clone and differs from the translation at residue 6, likely a read error; the protein shown is the DNA translation. The chain links TRGV9 to TRGJP. The J gene, not given by TCRdb, was assigned here from a germline match of the nucleotide sequence. The CDR3 loop spans 18 amino acids. CDR1 and CDR2 from the germline V gene are GITISATS and ISYDGTV (reference sequence). V shed 3 bases and J 4 bases; nucleotides not matched to a gene: 9. CDR3 region: CALWEFNPQELGKKIKVF. In nucleotides, the CDR3 is TGTGCCTTGTGGGAGTTCAACCCTCAAGAGTTGGGCAAAAAAATCAAGGTATTT.

A remark on this clone: TCRdb's entry gives the protein of a much larger clone, which mismatches this DNA's translation at residue 3, likely from a read error; the protein reported here is translated from the DNA. This chain links TRGV3 with TRGJ1 or TRGJ2. This CDR3 contains 15 residues. Germline assignment: CDR1 VTNTFY and CDR2 YDVSTARD (reference sequence). The CDR3 DNA follows: TGTGCCTCCTGGGACAGGCCGAGGGATTATTATAAGAAACTCTTT. Translating it yields CASWDRPRDYYKKLF.